The 9 T cell receptor beta chains below all came from one sample that was sequenced in a study of OX40 agonist ivuxolimab in advanced cancers. Profiling relied on immunoSEQ multiplex PCR, and the TCRdb table lists in-frame clones only, not all of them. The sample lists approximately 72,000 clones; roughly 84% were seen once. Source: CD4+ or CD8+ T cells sorted from blood, taken in a trial of the OX40 agonist ivuxolimab. These receptor sequences come from an adult with an advanced solid tumor such as melanoma, head and neck, liver or kidney cancer.

This clone was recorded only once. V usage is TRBV18 and J usage is TRBJ2-2; 8 nucleotides align to TRBD1. This CDR3 is 15 amino acids long. Germline loops: CDR1 KGHSH, CDR2 LQKENI. The V segment lost 6 bases and the J segment 1 base; nucleotides outside the gene matches: 4. CDR3 residues: CASSLDRVNTGELFF. The CDR3 bases are TGTGCCAGCTCCCTGGACAGGGTGAACACCGGGGAGCTGTTTTTT.

In its sample, this clone was seen a few times. The chain has TRBV7-9 and TRBJ1-2; unclear D gene. CDR1 and CDR2 (germline): SEHNR, FQNEAQ (reference sequence). The CDR3 length is 14 residues. Trimming took off 2 bases at V and 2 bases at J, with 9 bases between the two ends. Here the CDR3 DNA reads TGTGCCAGCAGCTTAATGCAAGCCAACTATGGCTACACCTTC. It is translated as CASSLMQANYGYTF.

The V and J genes are TRBV7-9 and TRBJ2-2; a possible D gene is TRBD2 (6 bases). V shed 1 base and J shed 7 bases, with 13 bases lying between them. The germline CDR1 and CDR2 sequences are SEHNR and FQNEAQ (reference sequence). CDR3 size: 15 residues. Here the CDR3 DNA reads TGTGCCAGCAGCTTAGGACCCACGGGAGTCGGGGAGCTGTTTTTT. Translating gives CASSLGPTGVGELFF.

This clone was observed once. This sequence joins TRBV7-9 and TRBJ2-2; either TRBD1 or TRBD2 may fit D (5 bases each). CDR1 is SEHNR, CDR2 FQNEAQ, per germline (reference sequence). The CDR3 contains 15 residues. Between the trimmed V and J ends, which lost 5 bases and 0 bases, there was a span of 10 bases. The DNA for the CDR3 is TGTGCCAGCAGCCGGGACCTTTCGAACACCGGGGAGCTGTTTTTT. Translation: CASSRDLSNTGELFF.

The V call is TRBV19, the J call TRBJ2-2; D possibly corresponds to TRBD2 (6 bases). Deletions cut 6 bases from V and 6 bases from J, with 8 bases between. CDR1 is LNHDA and CDR2 is SQIVND in the germline V gene (reference sequence). This CDR3 is 12 amino acids long. CDR3 DNA: TGTGCCAGTAGGCGGGGTGCCGGGGAGCTGTTTTTT. Translation gives CASRRGAGELFF.

This chain links TRBV28 with TRBJ1-2; no clear D. Germline CDR1 and CDR2: MDHEN and SYDVKM. The CDR3 has 16 amino acids. V dropped 3 bases and J dropped 0 bases, with 14 bases sitting between them. As DNA, the CDR3 is TGTGCCAGCAGTTTCAATTTTCGGGGTACTAACTATGGCTACACCTTC. Translated, it gives CASSFNFRGTNYGYTF.

The chain couples TRBV19 to TRBJ1-4; D call uncertain. CDR1 LNHDA and CDR2 SQIVND come from the germline V gene (reference sequence). The V end was cut by 3 bases, the J end by 8 bases, with 16 bases between. The CDR3 has 15 amino acids. CDR3 amino acids: CASSIGTAPGEKLFF. DNA for the CDR3: TGTGCCAGTAGTATTGGTACAGCCCCCGGGGAAAAACTGTTTTTT.

The rearrangement uses TRBV6-6 and TRBJ2-7; perhaps TRBD1 as D (6 bases). The V end was cut by 2 bases, the J end by 5 bases, with 10 bases between. CDR1 MNHNY and CDR2 SVGAGI come from the germline V gene (reference sequence). The CDR3 contains 13 residues. CDR3 bases: TGTGCCAGCAGTTACCCCACAGGGCACGAGCAGTACTTC. Its translation: CASSYPTGHEQYF.

This clone came up a few times. The V gene is TRBV19, the J gene TRBJ2-3, with TRBD2 matching over 7 bases. Germline V gives CDR1 LNHDA, CDR2 SQIVND (reference sequence). The trim removed 3 bases at V and 1 base at J, leaving 1 base unmatched. CDR3 size: 14 residues. CDR3 DNA: TGTGCCAGTAGTATGCTAGCGGGCACAGATACGCAGTATTTT. It is translated as CASSMLAGTDTQYF.